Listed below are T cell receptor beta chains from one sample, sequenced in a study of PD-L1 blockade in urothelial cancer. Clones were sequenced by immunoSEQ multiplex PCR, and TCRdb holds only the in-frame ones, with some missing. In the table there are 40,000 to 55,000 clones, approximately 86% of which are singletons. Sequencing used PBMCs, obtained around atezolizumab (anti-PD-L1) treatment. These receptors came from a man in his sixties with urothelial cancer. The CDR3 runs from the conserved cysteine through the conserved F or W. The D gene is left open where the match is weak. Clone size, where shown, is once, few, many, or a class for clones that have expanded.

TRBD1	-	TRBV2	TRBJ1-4	TGTGCCAGCCGCTTCGGGACAGTAAATGAAAAACTGTTTTTT	CASRFGTVNEKLFF
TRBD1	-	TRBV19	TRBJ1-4	TGTGCCAGTAATACGGGACAGGGACGGCAGGAAAAACTGTTTTTT	CASNTGQGRQEKLFF
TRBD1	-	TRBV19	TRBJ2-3	TGTGCCAGTAGCAGACAGGGGGCCACAGATACGCAGTATTTT	CASSRQGATDTQYF
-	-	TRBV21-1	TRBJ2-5	TGTGCCAAGGACAGAGACAAAGAGACCCAGTACTTC	CAKDRDKETQYF
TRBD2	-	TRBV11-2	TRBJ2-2	TGTGCCAGCACCTATGGCGGGGGGGTCCCGAACACCGGGGAGCTGTTTTTT	CASTYGGGVPNTGELFF
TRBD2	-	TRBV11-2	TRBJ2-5	TGTGCCAGCAGCGTCGGGAGGGGGGGAGGTCAAGAGACCCAGTACTTC	CASSVGRGGGQETQYF
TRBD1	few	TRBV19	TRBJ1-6	TGTGCCAGTAGTATCAGAGGGGGCGCGACACCCCTCCACTTT	CASSIRGGATPLHF
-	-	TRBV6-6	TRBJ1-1	TGTGCCAGCAGTTTTACACCTACAGGGCTGAACACTGAAGCTTTCTTT	CASSFTPTGLNTEAFF
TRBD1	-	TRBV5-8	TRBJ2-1	TGTGCCAGCAGTAAATGGACAGGCCCCCTCTCCTACAATGAGCAGTTCTTC	CASSKWTGPLSYNEQFF
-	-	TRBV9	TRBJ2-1	TGTGCCAGCAGCAAGGGACTTCCAGACAATGAGCAGTTCTTC	CASSKGLPDNEQFF
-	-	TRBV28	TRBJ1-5	TGTGCCAGCAGTTTAAGTTACTTCGGGGGTTGGGGCAATCAGCCCCAGCATTTT	CASSLSYFGGWGNQPQHF
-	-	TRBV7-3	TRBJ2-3	TGTGCCAGCAGCCGGGTGGGCACAGATACGCAGTATTTT	CASSRVGTDTQYF
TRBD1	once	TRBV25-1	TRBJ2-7	TGTGCCAGCAGTGGGGGGACAGGGCACGAGCAGTACTTC	CASSGGTGHEQYF
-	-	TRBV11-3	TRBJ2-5	TGTGCCAGCAGCTTAGTTGGGGCCTATAGCACGCAAGAGACCCAGTACTTC	CASSLVGAYSTQETQYF
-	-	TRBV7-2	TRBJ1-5	TGTGCCAGCGGAAGACAGGGCAATCAGCCCCAGCATTTT	CASGRQGNQPQHF
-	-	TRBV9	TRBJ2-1	TGTGCCAGCAGCGTAGCCCCCCACTACAATGAGCAGTTCTTC	CASSVAPHYNEQFF
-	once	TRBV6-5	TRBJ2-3	TGTGCCAGCAGAGCGGTAGATACGCAGTATTTT	CASRAVDTQYF
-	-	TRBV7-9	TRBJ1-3	TGTGCCAGCAGTCTCGAGGGTTCTGGAAACACCATATATTTT	CASSLEGSGNTIYF
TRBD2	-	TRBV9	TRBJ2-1	TGTGCCAGCAGTCCTACTAGCGGGGTATACAATGAGCAGTTCTTC	CASSPTSGVYNEQFF
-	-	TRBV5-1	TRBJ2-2	TGCGCCAGCAGCTTCACAGGGTTCGGGGAGCTGTTTTTT	CASSFTGFGELFF